Listed below are T cell receptor beta chains from one sample, sequenced in a study of OX40 agonist ivuxolimab in advanced cancers. Here immunoSEQ multiplex PCR was the method, and the copy in TCRdb shows in-frame clones only, minus some. The sample lists tens of thousands of clones; 88% were seen once. This specimen consisted of CD4+ or CD8+ T cells sorted from blood, obtained in a trial of the OX40 agonist ivuxolimab. These receptors were obtained from an adult with an advanced solid tumor such as melanoma, head and neck, liver or kidney cancer. Each CDR3 is given with its conserved first and last residue. D genes are given only for firm matches. Expanded clones get a size class; other rows say once, few or many, or leave the size out.

D: TRBD1
length: 14
size: -
V: TRBV6-5
J: TRBJ2-7
DNA: TGTGCCAGCAGAGAGAGACAGGGTTACTACGAGCAGTACTTC
CDR3: CASRERQGYYEQYF

D: TRBD1
length: 15
size: -
V: TRBV30
J: TRBJ1-4
DNA: TGTGCCTGGAGTTTCCGCTGGGACAGAAATGAAAAACTGTTTTTT
CDR3: CAWSFRWDRNEKLFF

D: -
length: 16
size: -
V: TRBV14
J: TRBJ2-3
DNA: TGTGCCAGCAGCCAAGCATTGAGGGGTCCCACAGATACGCAGTATTTT
CDR3: CASSQALRGPTDTQYF

D: -
length: 14
size: few
V: TRBV30
J: TRBJ1-2
DNA: TGTGCCTGGAGTGTACCGGCAGTCAAAAGTGGCTACACCTTC
CDR3: CAWSVPAVKSGYTF

D: -
length: 13
size: -
V: TRBV6-5
J: TRBJ2-2
DNA: TGTGCCAGCAGCCAAGAATTTGCCGGGGAGCTGTTTTTT
CDR3: CASSQEFAGELFF

D: TRBD1
length: 17
size: -
V: TRBV10-3
J: TRBJ1-2
DNA: TGTGCCATCAGTGAGGGGGGACAGGGGGCCCCTAACTATGGCTACACCTTC
CDR3: CAISEGGQGAPNYGYTF

D: TRBD2
length: 15
size: -
V: TRBV5-1
J: TRBJ2-5
DNA: TGCGCCAGCAGCTTGGGAAGCGGGATCCAAGAGACCCAGTACTTC
CDR3: CASSLGSGIQETQYF

D: -
length: 15
size: -
V: TRBV7-9
J: TRBJ2-2
DNA: TGTGCCAGCAGCCGTACGGGGGCAAACACCGGGGAGCTGTTTTTT
CDR3: CASSRTGANTGELFF

D: TRBD1
length: 15
size: -
V: TRBV2
J: TRBJ1-6
DNA: TGTGCCAGCATCGGGACAGGGACCTATAATTCACCCCTCCACTTT
CDR3: CASIGTGTYNSPLHF

D: -
length: 14
size: once
V: TRBV9
J: TRBJ1-2
DNA: TGTGCCAGCAGCGTAGGGGGGATAGGGTATGGCTACACCTTC
CDR3: CASSVGGIGYGYTF

D: -
length: 14
size: -
V: TRBV28
J: TRBJ2-7
DNA: TGTGCCAGCAGTTTATGGGGCGGCTCCTACGAGCAGTACTTC
CDR3: CASSLWGGSYEQYF

D: TRBD1
length: 15
size: once
V: TRBV19
J: TRBJ1-2
DNA: TGTGCCAGTAGTATAGAAGGACAGGGGAACTATGGCTACACCTTC
CDR3: CASSIEGQGNYGYTF

D: -
length: 15
size: -
V: TRBV6-1
J: TRBJ1-1
DNA: TGTGCCAGCAGTGCGACTGGACGGATGAACACTGAAGCTTTCTTT
CDR3: CASSATGRMNTEAFF

D: -
length: 14
size: -
V: TRBV18
J: TRBJ1-2
DNA: TGTGCCAGCTCACGACAACCCGTAGACTATGGCTACACCTTC
CDR3: CASSRQPVDYGYTF

D: -
length: 15
size: -
V: TRBV27
J: TRBJ1-2
DNA: TGTGCCAGCAGTCGTCTCGGGACGTTTAACTATGGCTACACCTTC
CDR3: CASSRLGTFNYGYTF

D: -
length: 16
size: -
V: TRBV11-3
J: TRBJ2-3
DNA: TGTGCCAGCAGCTTAGATGCGGGGCTAGCCAGGGGTACGCAGTATTTT
CDR3: CASSLDAGLARGTQYF

D: -
length: 16
size: -
V: TRBV6-6
J: TRBJ2-4
DNA: TGTGCCAGCAGTCGCACAGAACTTTTAGCCAAAAACATTCAGTACTTC
CDR3: CASSRTELLAKNIQYF

D: TRBD1
length: 13
size: -
V: TRBV10-3
J: TRBJ1-1
DNA: TGTGCCATCAGAGGACAGGGGAACACTGAAGCTTTCTTT
CDR3: CAIRGQGNTEAFF

D: TRBD2
length: 18
size: -
V: TRBV4-1
J: TRBJ2-3
DNA: TGCGCCAGCAGCCAAGACCCTAGCGGGGGGGCCCGGGCAGATACGCAGTATTTT
CDR3: CASSQDPSGGARADTQYF

D: TRBD2
length: 18
size: -
V: TRBV11-3
J: TRBJ2-2
DNA: TGTGCCAGCAGCTTAGGACTAGCGGGGGGGCCGAACACCGGGGAGCTGTTTTTT
CDR3: CASSLGLAGGPNTGELFF

D: -
length: 13
size: few
V: TRBV5-6
J: TRBJ2-5
DNA: TGTGCCAGCAGCTTTACGGGAGAAGAGACCCAGTACTTC
CDR3: CASSFTGEETQYF

D: TRBD2
length: 15
size: -
V: TRBV5-8
J: TRBJ2-1
DNA: TGTGCCAGCAGCTTGATAGCGGGAGTGCACAATGAGCAGTTCTTC
CDR3: CASSLIAGVHNEQFF

D: TRBD1
length: 15
size: -
V: TRBV6-1
J: TRBJ2-7
DNA: TGTGCCAGCAGTGAATTGACAGGGAATTACTACGAGCAGTACTTC
CDR3: CASSELTGNYYEQYF

D: TRBD1
length: 12
size: -
V: TRBV6-5
J: TRBJ1-2
DNA: TGTGCCACCACAACAGGGGGCCGTGGCTACACCTTC
CDR3: CATTTGGRGYTF

D: -
length: 12
size: -
V: TRBV6-1
J: TRBJ1-2
DNA: TGTGCCAGCAGTGCAGGACCCTATGGCTACACCTTC
CDR3: CASSAGPYGYTF

D: -
length: 14
size: -
V: TRBV10-3
J: TRBJ2-7
DNA: TGTGCCATCACCCCGGGGGCGAACTCCTACGAGCAGTACTTC
CDR3: CAITPGANSYEQYF